This entry lists 8 T cell receptor beta chains sequenced from one sample in a study of cytotoxic CD8 clonotypes in ibrutinib-treated CLL. Sequenced by immunoSEQ multiplex PCR; TCRdb stores in-frame clones only, minus some. Counted here are fewer than 150,000 clones, 80% to 85% occurring once; the ten biggest clones make up about 3.5%. The sample here was PBMCs, taken after 24 months of ibrutinib treatment. These receptors all come from a human donor with chronic lymphocytic leukemia.

The chain couples TRBV4-1 to TRBJ2-3; 10 nucleotides align to TRBD2. After removal of 4 bases from V and 7 bases from J, the junction contained 11 bases not matched to a gene. The germline V gene has CDR1 MGHRA and CDR2 YSYEKL. CDR3 length: 16 residues. The CDR3 spells CASSLGERGGVNTQYF. The CDR3 DNA reads as TGCGCCAGCAGCCTCGGGGAGCGGGGGGGTGTGAATACGCAGTATTTT.

Turning to this clone: Other DNA sequences from this sample encode an identical CDR3 as well. The chain is built from TRBV7-2 and TRBJ2-3; D unclear. Trimming stripped 5 bases from V and 6 bases from J, with 9 bases between. Germline V gene sequence: CDR1 SGHTA, CDR2 FQGNSA. The length of the CDR3 is 12 residues. The CDR3 here is CASSPRPDTQYF. The CDR3 nucleotides read TGTGCCAGCAGCCCCAGACCTGATACGCAGTATTTT.

The chain combines TRBV6-5 with TRBJ1-4; 9 positions agree with TRBD1. Germline CDR1 MNHEY, CDR2 SVGAGI. CDR3 length equals 15 residues. V shed 6 bases and J 4 bases; nucleotides not matched to a gene: 6. As DNA, the CDR3 is TGTGCCAGCAGGAAACAGGGGGCTCGTAATGAAAAACTGTTTTTT. This codes for CASRKQGARNEKLFF.

This sequence joins TRBV15 and TRBJ1-4, with TRBD1 identical over 10 bases. CDR1 is LNHNV, CDR2 YYDKDF, per germline (reference sequence). V shed 5 bases and J 4 bases; nucleotides not matched to a gene: 19. The CDR3 has 20 amino acids. The CDR3 DNA is TGTGCCACCAGCCCCCCCCCGGGACAGGGGTCCAACGAGGGTAATGAAAAACTGTTTTTT. Translating gives CATSPPPGQGSNEGNEKLFF.

The chain couples TRBV7-9 to TRBJ2-1; TRBD1 matches at 10 bases. Germline CDR1 reads SEHNR; CDR2 reads FQNEAQ (reference sequence). The V and J ends lost 4 bases and 5 bases, in that order; junction bases with no gene match: 14. The CDR3 spans 18 residues. The CDR3 loop reads CASSSNPRGTGAHNEQFF. The CDR3 DNA reads TGTGCCAGCAGCTCCAACCCACGGGGGACAGGGGCCCACAATGAGCAGTTCTTC.

The chain has TRBV7-9 and TRBJ2-7; D not resolved. Germline CDR1 and CDR2: SEHNR and FQNEAQ (reference sequence). The CDR3 extends over 13 amino acids. V was clipped by 5 bases and J by 6 bases, with 14 bases between them. CDR3 sequence (DNA): TGTGCCAGCAGCGAGAGACGGGCGGCCGAGCAGTACTTC. Amino acid sequence: CASSERRAAEQYF.

This clone was picked up a small number of times. The chain recombines TRBV11-2 with TRBJ2-1; TRBD1 or TRBD2 may be the D gene (6 bases each). Deletions cut 5 bases from V and 8 bases from J, with 13 bases between. Germline CDR1 SGHAT, CDR2 FQNNGV. This CDR3 is built from 13 residues. The CDR3 reads CASSPRGGYEQFF. CDR3 sequence (DNA): TGTGCCAGCAGCCCGAGAGGGGGGTATGAGCAGTTCTTC.

This clone was found a few times. V gene TRBV5-4 combines with J gene TRBJ2-7; 9 bases fit TRBD1. Germline assignment: CDR1 SGHNT and CDR2 YYREEE (reference sequence). Trimming cost V 4 bases and J 4 bases; bases outside gene matches: 9. This CDR3 spans 15 amino acids. As DNA, the CDR3 is TGTGCCAGCAGCCCCCCCGGGACAGGGCAGTACGAGCAGTACTTC. Translating gives CASSPPGTGQYEQYF.